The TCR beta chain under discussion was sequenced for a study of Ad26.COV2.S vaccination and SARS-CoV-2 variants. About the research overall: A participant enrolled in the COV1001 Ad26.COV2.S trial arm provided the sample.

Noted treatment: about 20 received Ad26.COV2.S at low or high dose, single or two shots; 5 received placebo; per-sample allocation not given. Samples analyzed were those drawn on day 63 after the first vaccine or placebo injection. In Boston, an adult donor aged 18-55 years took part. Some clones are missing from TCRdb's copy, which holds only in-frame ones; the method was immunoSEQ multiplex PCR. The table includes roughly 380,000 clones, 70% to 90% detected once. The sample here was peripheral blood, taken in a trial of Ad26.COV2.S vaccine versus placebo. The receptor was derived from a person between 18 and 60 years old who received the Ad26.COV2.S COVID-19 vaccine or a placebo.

The chain's CDR3 is CASSQDMGRGRLREPNEQFF. In DNA form, the CDR3 reads TGCGCCAGCAGCCAAGATATGGGGAGGGGGCGACTTAGGGAACCCAATGAGCAGTTCTTC. The V call is TRBV4-1, the J call TRBJ2-1; D tentatively fits TRBD1 or TRBD2 (7 bases each). Trimming cost V 0 bases and J 6 bases, with 27 bases left between them. There are 20 residues in the CDR3. Germline values: CDR1 MGHRA, CDR2 YSYEKL.